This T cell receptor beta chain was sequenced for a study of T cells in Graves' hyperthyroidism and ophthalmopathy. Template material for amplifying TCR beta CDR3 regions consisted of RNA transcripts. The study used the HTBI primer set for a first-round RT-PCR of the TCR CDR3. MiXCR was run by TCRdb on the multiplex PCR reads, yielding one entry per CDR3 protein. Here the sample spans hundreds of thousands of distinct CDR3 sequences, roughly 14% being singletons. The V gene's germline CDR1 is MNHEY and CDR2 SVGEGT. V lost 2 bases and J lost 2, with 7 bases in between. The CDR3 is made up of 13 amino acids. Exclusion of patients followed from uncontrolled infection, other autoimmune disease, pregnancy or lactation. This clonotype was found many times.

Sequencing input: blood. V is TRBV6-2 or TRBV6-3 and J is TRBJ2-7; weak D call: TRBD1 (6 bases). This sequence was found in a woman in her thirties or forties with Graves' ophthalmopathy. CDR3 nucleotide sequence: TGTGCCAGCAGTTACCGGGACACCTACGAGCAGTACTTC. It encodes CASSYRDTYEQYF.